The subject of this entry is one T cell receptor beta chain. Its target is unknown. Data came from immunoSEQ multiplex PCR; TCRdb stores just in-frame clones and leaves some out. This table holds about 90,000 clones, around four fifths found once. The record originates from a study of radiation and T cells in renal cell carcinoma. Points from the study as a whole: Top tumor clonotypes rose in blood 2 weeks post-radiation, then contracted.

The time point: blood 4 weeks post-SBRT, at nephrectomy. Treatment reported: 15 Gy SBRT to primary tumor, nephrectomy 4 weeks later. The material was blood, obtained from a patient whose treatment included radiotherapy and nephrectomy. The clonotype originates from a man aged 45-60 years with renal cell carcinoma.

CDR3 DNA sequence: TGTGCCAGAAGCTTAAGACAGATAATGAACACTGAAGCTTTCTTT. Its protein product is CARSLRQIMNTEAFF. The chain links TRBV7-5 to TRBJ1-1; TRBD1 was called by the table and not checked on the DNA. TRBV7-5 is classified as a pseudogene. The length of the CDR3 is 15 residues.